This entry describes one T cell receptor beta chain. Looked up from germline, CDR1 is SGHVS and CDR2 is FNYEAQ. The CDR3 consists of 14 residues. Produced via immunoSEQ multiplex PCR; TCRdb's table is partial and in-frame only. This table holds around 39,000 clones, roughly 90% found once. These data are taken from a study of T cell changes during pregnancy in multiple sclerosis. This sequence joins TRBV7-6 and TRBJ2-5; perhaps TRBD1 as D (5 bases). The DNA matches TRBJ2-7 better at its end, which makes the J call doubtful. Sequencing was performed on CD8+ T cells from peripheral blood mononuclear cells, taken before pregnancy. This sequence originates from a female donor with multiple sclerosis, enrolled in a pregnancy study. This chain's CDR3 is CASSFGSGSYEQYF. The DNA for the CDR3 is TGTGCCAGCAGCTTTGGCTCAGGGTCCTACGAGCAGTACTTC.